The rows below give T cell receptor beta chains drawn from one sample of a study of blood T cell repertoires in COVID-19. The repertoire was sequenced with immunoSEQ multiplex PCR; TCRdb's copy has only in-frame clones and lacks some. The table lists approximately 200,000 clones, 84% of them singletons. Material: PBMCs or T cells enriched from blood (not recorded which). All receptors derive from a woman aged 30 to 39 who had recovered from COVID-19. Each CDR3 is given with its conserved first and last residue. The order of the fields is CDR3 DNA, CDR3 protein, clone size, V gene, D gene, J gene. D genes are given only for firm matches. Only some rows state a clone size, as once, few, many or a class for expanded clones.

TGCAGCGTTGAGGAATTTGGGAGGGAGACCCAGTACTTC,CSVEEFGRETQYF,few,TRBV29-1,NA,TRBJ2-5
TGTGCCAGCAGTGAGGGCCAGAGCACAGATACGCAGTATTTT,CASSEGQSTDTQYF,once,TRBV2,NA,TRBJ2-3
TGTGCCAGCAGTGAGACCCGGACAGTCTCTGGAAACACCATATATTTT,CASSETRTVSGNTIYF,many,TRBV6-1,NA,TRBJ1-3
TGTGCCAGCAGCAGCCGGACAGGGGGCGGCCAGCCCCAGCATTTT,CASSSRTGGGQPQHF,once,TRBV6-5,TRBD1,TRBJ1-5
TGTGCCAGTAGAATGGGTGGACTAGCGGGAGCGGTGGAGACCCAGTACTTC,CASRMGGLAGAVETQYF,few,TRBV19,TRBD2,TRBJ2-5
TGTGCAAGTCGCTCCCCGGGAGCGCTCTCTGGAAACACCATATATTTT,CASRSPGALSGNTIYF,NA,TRBV12-2,NA,TRBJ1-3
TGTGCCAGCAGCTTGAGGAGGGACTATTCATACGAGACCCAGTACTTC,CASSLRRDYSYETQYF,once,TRBV7-2,TRBD2,TRBJ2-5
TGTGCCAGCAGCAAGACTCTTGCTACGCAGTATTTT,CASSKTLATQYF,NA,TRBV7-9,NA,TRBJ2-3
TGTGCCAGCACAAGGGCCGGACAGCCTACAGATACGCAGTATTTT,CASTRAGQPTDTQYF,few,TRBV6-5,NA,TRBJ2-3
TGTGCCAGACCCAGAAACACCATATATTTT,CARPRNTIYF,NA,TRBV5-3,NA,TRBJ1-3
TGTGCCAGCAGCCAAGGAGCAGGGGTGAATTCACCCCTCCACTTT,CASSQGAGVNSPLHF,NA,TRBV3-1/TRBV3-2,NA,TRBJ1-6
TGTGCCAGCAGCCTCGGGGGGCGCACAGATACGCAGTATTTT,CASSLGGRTDTQYF,NA,TRBV11-3,NA,TRBJ2-3
TGTGCCAGCTCACCTGGAAGCGAGGGAGGGTATGGCTACACCTTC,CASSPGSEGGYGYTF,NA,TRBV18,NA,TRBJ1-2
TGTGCCAGCAGTCGGACGACTAGCGGGAGGCCCTCCTATGAGCAGTACTTC,CASSRTTSGRPSYEQYF,NA,TRBV28,TRBD2,TRBJ2-7
TGTGCCAGCTCCAAAACGCAGGGCAGCTCCTACAATGAGCAGTTCTTC,CASSKTQGSSYNEQFF,many,TRBV21-1,NA,TRBJ2-1
TGTGCCAGCAGTGGGACTAGCGGATTCTCTGGGGCCAACGTCCTGACTTTC,CASSGTSGFSGANVLTF,NA,TRBV2,TRBD2,TRBJ2-6
TGCGCCAGCAGCCTTACGAGGGAGACCCAGTACTTC,CASSLTRETQYF,once,TRBV5-1,NA,TRBJ2-5
TGTGCCAGCAGCCAGACTAGCGGGGCGAACACCGGGGAGCTGTTTTTT,CASSQTSGANTGELFF,NA,TRBV7-2,TRBD2,TRBJ2-2
TGTGCCAGCAGCCACCCAGGGGTCCTTTACGAGCAGTACTTC,CASSHPGVLYEQYF,NA,TRBV3-1/TRBV3-2,NA,TRBJ2-7
TGCGCCAGCAGCTTTCTAGCGGGATTGAGCAATGAGCAGTTCTTC,CASSFLAGLSNEQFF,NA,TRBV5-1,TRBD2,TRBJ2-1
TGTGCCACCAGGGGACGGGGGGAGACCCAGTACTTC,CATRGRGETQYF,NA,TRBV15,NA,TRBJ2-5
TGTGCCAGCAGCCCTATCTCCGGGGAGCTGTTTTTT,CASSPISGELFF,NA,TRBV3-1/TRBV3-2,NA,TRBJ2-2
TGTGCCACCAGTGATGCTCTAGCGGGAGGGCCGACCACCGGGGAGCTGTTTTTT,CATSDALAGGPTTGELFF,NA,TRBV24-1,TRBD2,TRBJ2-2
TGTGCCAGCAGTTACTCGAGTTTTGAAGCTTTCTTT,CASSYSSFEAFF,NA,TRBV6-2/TRBV6-3,NA,TRBJ1-1
TGTGCCAGCACCCCAATGAGGAACACTGAAGCTTTCTTT,CASTPMRNTEAFF,NA,TRBV7-2,NA,TRBJ1-1
TGTGCCAGCAGCTTAGATACGGACAGGGAGGATGAAAAACTGTTTTTT,CASSLDTDREDEKLFF,NA,TRBV11-2,TRBD1,TRBJ1-4
TGTGCCAGCAGCTCCTCGACGGGGACTGAAGCTTTCTTT,CASSSSTGTEAFF,many,TRBV7-2,NA,TRBJ1-1
TGTGCCAGCAGTTTAGGAGCTAGCGGGATCTACGAGCAGTACTTC,CASSLGASGIYEQYF,NA,TRBV27,TRBD2,TRBJ2-7
TGTGCCAGCAGTTATGGTGTTTGGCAGGCTAAAAGCAATCAGCCCCAGCATTTT,CASSYGVWQAKSNQPQHF,NA,TRBV6-2/TRBV6-3,NA,TRBJ1-5
TGTGCCATCAGTGAGTCAGGCAGGGAAGGGGATGGCTACACCTTC,CAISESGREGDGYTF,NA,TRBV10-3,NA,TRBJ1-2
TGTGCCAGCAGTTTCATGGACAGGGAGGATGGCTACACCTTC,CASSFMDREDGYTF,NA,TRBV28,TRBD1,TRBJ1-2
TGTGCCAGCTCAGGAACTAGCGGTACCTACGAGCAGTACTTC,CASSGTSGTYEQYF,NA,TRBV18,TRBD2,TRBJ2-7
TGTGCCAGCACGGACAGGGGGGTCTCGTTCTTC,CASTDRGVSFF,NA,TRBV6-5,TRBD1,TRBJ2-1
TGTGCCAGTAGTACAACCCCCCACAGCACCGGGGAGCTGTTTTTT,CASSTTPHSTGELFF,many,TRBV19,NA,TRBJ2-2
TGCGCCAGCAGCCGAACGGGGGTGAGCACAGATACGCAGTATTTT,CASSRTGVSTDTQYF,medium-sized,TRBV10-2,NA,TRBJ2-3
TGCGCCAGCAGCCAAGATATGGGAGGGGTCACAGATACGCAGTATTTT,CASSQDMGGVTDTQYF,NA,TRBV4-1,TRBD2,TRBJ2-3